The 5 T cell receptor beta chains given below trace back to one sample, sequenced in a study of blood T cell repertoires in COVID-19. Some clones are missing from TCRdb's copy, which holds only in-frame ones; the method was immunoSEQ multiplex PCR. The sample contains hundreds of thousands of clones, around nine tenths of which appear only once. The material sequenced was PBMCs or T cells enriched from blood (not recorded which). Source of these receptors: a middle-aged woman who had recovered from COVID-19.

This chain uses TRBV28 with TRBJ1-1; D may be TRBD1 (5 bases). Trimming removed 5 bases from V and 1 base from J, with 11 bases in between. The CDR3 totals 14 residues. Germline V lookup: CDR1 MDHEN, CDR2 SYDVKM. This CDR3 reads CASSNTGKNTEAFF. The CDR3 DNA follows: TGTGCCAGCAGTAACACAGGAAAGAACACTGAAGCTTTCTTT. Based on the CDR3 plus reference TRBV28 and TRBJ1-1, the full variable domain is DVKVTQSSRYLVKRTGEKVFLECVQDMDHENMFWYRQDPGLGLRLIYFSYDVKMKEKGDIPEGYSVSREKKERFSLILESASTNQTSMYLCASSNTGKNTEAFFGQGTRLTVV.

This rearrangement joins TRBV9 to TRBJ1-2; D might be TRBD1 (6 bases). CDR1 is SGDLS and CDR2 is YYNGEE in the germline V gene. The CDR3 runs 16 residues. V gave up 3 bases and J gave up 4 bases, with 19 bases separating them. The CDR3 reads CASSEGGAYPFYGYTF. The DNA of the CDR3 is TGTGCCAGCAGCGAGGGGGGGGCATACCCCTTCTATGGCTACACCTTC.

As DNA, the CDR3 is TGCAGTGCTAGTCCCGGGGGTGGCTACACCTTC. This translates into CSASPGGGYTF. The J gene is TRBJ1-2, the V gene TRBV20-1; possible D gene TRBD1, 5 bases. This CDR3 has 11 amino acids. V lost 3 bases and J lost 7, with 9 bases in between. The germline V gene has CDR1 DFQATT and CDR2 SNEGSKA (reference sequence).

The chain joins TRBV5-1 to TRBJ1-2, with 10 positions matching TRBD1. The V and J ends lost 3 bases and 4 bases, in that order; junction bases with no gene match: 6. The CDR3 is made up of 15 amino acids. The germline CDR1 and CDR2 sequences are SGHRS and YFSETQ. The chain's CDR3 is CASSWGQGPSYGYTF. DNA for the CDR3: TGCGCCAGCAGCTGGGGACAGGGGCCCTCCTATGGCTACACCTTC.

This chain uses TRBV7-8 with TRBJ1-5; 9 nucleotides align to TRBD1. The CDR3 loop spans 16 amino acids. The junction had 6 bases not matched to a gene; V was cut back by 5 bases and J by 1 base. Germline values: CDR1 SGHVS, CDR2 FQNEAQ. The CDR3 coding sequence is TGTGCCAGCAGCCCACAGGGGGCAGGAAGCAATCAGCCCCAGCATTTT. It yields the protein CASSPQGAGSNQPQHF.